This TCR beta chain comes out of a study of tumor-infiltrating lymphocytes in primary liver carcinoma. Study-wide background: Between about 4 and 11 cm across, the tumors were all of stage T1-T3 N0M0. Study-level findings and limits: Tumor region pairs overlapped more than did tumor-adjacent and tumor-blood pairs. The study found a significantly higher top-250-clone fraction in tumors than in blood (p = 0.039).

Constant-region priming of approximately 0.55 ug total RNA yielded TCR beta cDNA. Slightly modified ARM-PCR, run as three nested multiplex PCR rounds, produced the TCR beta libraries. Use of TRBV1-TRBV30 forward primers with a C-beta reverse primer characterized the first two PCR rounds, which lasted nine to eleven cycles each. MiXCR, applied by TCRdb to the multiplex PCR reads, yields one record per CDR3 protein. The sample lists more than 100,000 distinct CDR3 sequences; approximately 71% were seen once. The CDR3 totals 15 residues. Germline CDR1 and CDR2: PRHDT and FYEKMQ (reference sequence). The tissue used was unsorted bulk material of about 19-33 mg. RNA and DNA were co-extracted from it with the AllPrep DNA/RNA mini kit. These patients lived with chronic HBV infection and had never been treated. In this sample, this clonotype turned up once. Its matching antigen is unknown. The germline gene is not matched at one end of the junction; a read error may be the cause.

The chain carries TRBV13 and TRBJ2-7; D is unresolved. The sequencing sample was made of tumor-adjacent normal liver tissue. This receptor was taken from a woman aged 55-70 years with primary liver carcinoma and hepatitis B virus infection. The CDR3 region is CAGSLVGHRLGEQYF. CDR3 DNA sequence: TGTGCCGGCAGCTTAGTAGGGCACCGGTTAGGGGAGCAGTACTTC.